The present T cell receptor beta chain was sequenced within a study of control samples from healthy donors and cancer patients (dated by TCRdb to the early 2020s). CDR3 length: 13 amino acids, cysteine to phenylalanine. The retained sequence is limited to the CDR3, 39 bases, with the frame set at the first base. The germline V gene provides CDR1 MNHEY and CDR2 SVGEGT. A distance of 12 bases separates the germline ends of V and J, which lose 5 bases and 7 bases respectively. On this clone: Its antigen is not yet known. Base qualities are not recorded, but no much larger clone differs from it by a single base.

Libraries were constructed by the immunoSEQ multiplex PCR assay. TCRdb stores this immuneACCESS table with in-frame sequences only. Part of the clones is absent; in the studies checked, under half of the shortfall reflects unresolved V genes, and no reason is known for the rest. The sample table holds fewer than 250,000 clones, of which roughly nine tenths were seen once. 1.5% to 2% of the sample is held by the ten biggest clonotypes. This clonotype was obtained from a man aged 25 to 40 in good health. Sequenced input: blood. Recombination connected TRBV6-2 or TRBV6-3 to TRBJ2-1; the D region is possibly TRBD1 or TRBD2, each matching across 5 bases. The DNA reads as follows: TGTGCCAGCAGTGCAGGGAGTTGGAATGAGCAGTTCTTC. Translated, this gives CASSAGSWNEQFF.